The 5 T cell receptor beta chains given below trace back to one sample, sequenced in a study of T cells in Graves' hyperthyroidism and ophthalmopathy. Template material for amplifying TCR beta CDR3 regions consisted of RNA transcripts. HTBI primers were employed in a first-round RT-PCR of the TCR CDR3. MiXCR, applied by TCRdb to the multiplex PCR reads, yields one record per CDR3 protein. The sample yields over 450,000 distinct CDR3 sequences, approximately 15% seen once. What was sequenced was blood. The receptors shown here come from a woman between 18 and 30 years old with Graves' hyperthyroidism.

This clonotype came up many times. CDR3 coding DNA: TGTGCCAGTAGTTCGGGGACTATCACAAAGGAGCAGTTCTTC. Amino acid sequence: CASSSGTITKEQFF. The V gene is TRBV19, the J gene TRBJ2-1; 7 bases align to TRBD2. The V segment lost 5 bases and the J segment 10 bases; nucleotides outside the gene matches: 11. From germline, CDR1 is LNHDA and CDR2 SQIVND (reference sequence). The CDR3 is 14 amino acids.

Many counts were recorded for this clonotype. The chain employs TRBV27 and TRBJ1-2; D is possibly TRBD1 (6 bases). The CDR3 is made up of 13 amino acids. Germline CDR1 is MNHEY and CDR2 is SMNVEV (reference sequence). V gave up 5 bases and J gave up 5 bases, with 12 bases separating them. This chain's CDR3 is CASSLTGFYGYTF. CDR3 DNA: TGTGCCAGCAGTCTGACAGGATTTTATGGCTACACCTTC.

This clonotype was seen many times. The chain couples TRBV24-1 to TRBJ2-5, with D perhaps matching TRBD1 or TRBD2 (5 bases each). The CDR3 length is 13 residues. The V gene lost 5 bases and the J gene lost 2 bases, with 8 bases spanning the gap. Per the germline V gene, CDR1 is KGHDR and CDR2 is SFDVKD. CDR3 bases: TGTGCCACCAGTGGGGGGTCACAAGAGACCCAGTACTTC. It specifies CATSGGSQETQYF.

The table lists this clonotype with a few counts. The junction shows a germline mismatch at one end, possibly a read error. The chain joins TRBV3-1 to TRBJ1-4, with D tentatively TRBD1 (6 bases). The CDR3 runs 13 residues. Germline V gives CDR1 LGHDT, CDR2 YNNKEL (reference sequence). Here the CDR3 DNA reads TGTGCCAACAGCCCACGGACAGATGAAAAACTGTTTTTT. Protein sequence: CANSPRTDEKLFF.

This clonotype was found many times. The chain links TRBV6-2 or TRBV6-3 to TRBJ2-1; D unclear. The V and J ends lost 5 bases and 6 bases respectively, with 20 bases between them. Per germline, CDR1 MNHEY and CDR2 SVGEGT. This CDR3 spans 16 amino acids. CDR3 DNA sequence: TGTGCCAGCAGTGCCTCCGCCCCACAGATCGGCAATGAGCAGTTCTTC. Protein product: CASSASAPQIGNEQFF.